The 23 T cell receptor beta chains below all came from one sample that was sequenced in a study of Ad26.COV2.S vaccination and SARS-CoV-2 variants. Libraries were prepared by immunoSEQ multiplex PCR; TCRdb keeps only in-frame clonotypes and omits some of them. The table has 400,000 to 450,000 clones, 80% to 95% seen once; the top ten hold about 12%. The sample's treatment: roughly 19 received Ad26.COV2.S at low or high dose, single or two shots; several received placebo; per-sample allocation not given. Sample collection was performed on day 63 after the first vaccine or placebo injection. The sequencing here drew on peripheral blood, taken in a trial of Ad26.COV2.S vaccine versus placebo. The source is a person between 18 and 59 years old who received the Ad26.COV2.S COVID-19 vaccine or a placebo.

The rearrangement links TRBV3-1 (or the pseudogene TRBV3-2) to TRBJ1-3; the D is unclear. The CDR3 covers 14 residues. V lost 2 bases to trimming and J lost 0 bases, with 5 bases between them. Germline lookup yields CDR1 LGHDT and CDR2 YNNKEL (reference sequence). The CDR3 bases are TGTGCCAGCAGCCAACCGGACTCTGGAAACACCATATATTTT. Amino acid sequence: CASSQPDSGNTIYF.

This rearrangement joins TRBV5-1 to TRBJ2-1; maybe TRBD1 (5 bases). This CDR3 region has 14 residues. V shed 3 bases and J shed 4 bases, with 11 bases lying between them. Germline loops: CDR1 SGHRS, CDR2 YFSETQ. The CDR3 loop reads CASSSVDKYNEQFF. In nucleotides, the CDR3 is TGCGCCAGCAGCTCAGTGGACAAGTACAATGAGCAGTTCTTC. The entire variable domain, with the rest obtained from reference TRBV5-1 and TRBJ2-1, is as follows: KAGVTQTPRYLIKTRGQQVTLSCSPISGHRSVSWYQQTPGQGLQFLFEYFSETQRNKGNFPGRFSGRQFSNSRSEMNVSTLELGDSALYLCASSSVDKYNEQFFGPGTRLTVL.

Turning to this clone: A read error may account for a junction end that differs from germline. The genes are TRBV15 and TRBJ2-5; TRBD2 matches 7 bases. CDR1 and CDR2 from the germline V gene are LNHNV and YYDKDF (reference sequence). There are 12 residues in the CDR3. The CDR3 spells CATSRDKAGLNF. CDR3 DNA: TGTGCCACCAGCAGAGATAAAGCGGGATTAAACTTC.

The chain links TRBV7-2 to TRBJ2-6; D possibly corresponds to TRBD1 (6 bases). V lost 1 base and J lost 0, with 7 bases in between. Germline V gene lookup returns CDR1 SGHTA and CDR2 FQGNSA. The CDR3 spans 16 residues. CDR3 sequence: CASSLEGVSGANVLTF. The CDR3 bases are TGTGCCAGCAGCTTAGAGGGGGTCTCTGGGGCCAACGTCCTGACTTTC. Drawing the rest from reference TRBV7-2 and TRBJ2-6, the complete variable domain is GAGVSQSPSNKVTEKGKDVELRCDPISGHTALYWYRQSLGQGLEFLIYFQGNSAPDKSGLPSDRFSAERTGGSVSTLTIQRTQQEDSAVYLCASSLEGVSGANVLTFGAGSRLTVL.

This chain connects TRBV18 to TRBJ2-3, with 15 bases lining up with TRBD2. CDR1 and CDR2 from the germline V gene are KGHSH and LQKENI. The CDR3 runs 17 residues. V lost 0 bases to trimming and J lost 5 bases; unmatched junction nucleotides: 3. CDR3 sequence reads: CASSPPGLAGGGDTQYF. The CDR3 bases are TGTGCCAGCTCACCACCAGGACTAGCGGGAGGGGGAGATACGCAGTATTTT. Supplemented by reference TRBV18 and TRBJ2-3, the full variable domain reads NAGVMQNPRHLVRRRGQEARLRCSPMKGHSHVYWYRQLPEEGLKFMVYLQKENIIDESGMPKERFSAEFPKEGPSILRIQQVVRGDSAAYFCASSPPGLAGGGDTQYFGPGTRLTVL.

The chain joins TRBV18 to TRBJ2-7; 8 bases agree with TRBD2. In germline, CDR1 is KGHSH, CDR2 LQKENI. Trimming removed 2 bases from V and 3 bases from J; junction bases left unmatched: 9. CDR3 length equals 16 residues. The CDR3 spells CASSPKSGSLDYEQYF. Here the CDR3 DNA reads TGTGCCAGCTCACCAAAAAGCGGGAGTCTAGACTACGAGCAGTACTTC.

The chain carries TRBV4-3 and TRBJ2-7; the D gene is possibly TRBD2 (5 bases). V was pared by 0 bases and J by 0 bases, with 12 bases between. There are 16 residues in the CDR3. CDR1 is LGHNA and CDR2 is YSLEER in the germline V gene. CDR3 amino acids: CASSQDGVAHSYEQYF. In nucleotides, the CDR3 is TGCGCCAGCAGCCAAGATGGAGTAGCGCACTCCTACGAGCAGTACTTC.

This sequence joins TRBV20-1 and TRBJ2-3; TRBD2 might be the D (6 bases). CDR1 and CDR2 from the germline V gene are DFQATT and SNEGSKA (reference sequence). With 3 bases removed from V and 0 bases from J, the gap between germline ends came to 22 bases. The CDR3 consists of 18 residues. CDR3 sequence: CSASSLVKLARSTDTQYF. In DNA form, the CDR3 reads TGCAGTGCTAGTTCCTTAGTTAAGCTAGCGAGAAGCACAGATACGCAGTATTTT.

This clone appeared a few times. V usage is TRBV30 and J usage is TRBJ1-5; D is undetermined. Germline values: CDR1 GTSNPN, CDR2 SVGIG (reference sequence). This CDR3 has 14 amino acids. V shed 3 bases and J shed 2 bases, with 11 bases lying between them. In DNA form, the CDR3 reads TGTGCCTGGAGCTACAATCCGGGCAATCAGCCCCAGCATTTT. This translates into CAWSYNPGNQPQHF.

The J gene is TRBJ2-2, the V gene TRBV19, with TRBD2 matching 10 bases. Germline lookup yields CDR1 LNHDA and CDR2 SQIVND (reference sequence). V was clipped by 5 bases and J by 6 bases; unmatched bases: 6. The CDR3 sequence is 15 residues long. CDR3 residues: CASSSTGTSAGELFF. The CDR3 coding sequence is TGTGCCAGTAGTTCGACCGGGACTAGCGCCGGGGAGCTGTTTTTT.

The rearrangement uses TRBV30 and TRBJ2-7; possibly TRBD2 for D (6 bases). The CDR3 spans 13 residues. V was clipped by 0 bases and J by 4 bases, with 10 bases between them. Germline CDR1 and CDR2: GTSNPN and SVGIG (reference sequence). CDR3 region: CAWSVRRAYEQYF. The CDR3 DNA reads as TGTGCCTGGAGTGTGCGGAGGGCTTACGAGCAGTACTTC.

The chain's CDR3 is CASSSGTAVSYEQYF. CDR3 nucleotide sequence: TGTGCCAGCAGCTCCGGGACCGCAGTCTCCTACGAGCAGTACTTC. The chain carries TRBV7-9 and TRBJ2-7, with D perhaps matching TRBD1 or TRBD2 (5 bases each). Between the trimmed V and J ends, which lost 4 bases and 0 bases, there was a span of 13 bases. CDR1 and CDR2 from the germline V gene are SEHNR and FQNEAQ (reference sequence). This CDR3 contains 15 residues. Full variable domain (remainder filled in from reference TRBV7-9 and TRBJ2-7): DTGVSQNPRHKITKRGQNVTFRCDPISEHNRLYWYRQTLGQGPEFLTYFQNEAQLEKSRLLSDRFSAERPKGSFSTLEIQRTEQGDSAMYLCASSSGTAVSYEQYFGPGTRLTVT.

The chain employs TRBV19 and TRBJ2-1; TRBD1 is a possible D gene (6 bases). V was shortened by 5 bases and J by 6 bases, with 20 bases between the two germline ends. The germline V gene has CDR1 LNHDA and CDR2 SQIVND (reference sequence). The CDR3 has 16 amino acids. The CDR3 spells CASSWGPLLSVNEQFF. The DNA for the CDR3 is TGTGCCAGTAGTTGGGGGCCGCTTCTCTCCGTCAATGAGCAGTTCTTC. Full variable domain (missing parts from reference TRBV19 and TRBJ2-1): DGGITQSPKYLFRKEGQNVTLSCEQNLNHDAMYWYRQDPGQGLRLIYYSQIVNDFQKGDIAEGYSVSREKKESFPLTVTSAQKNPTAFYLCASSWGPLLSVNEQFFGPGTRLTVL.

This clone is a singleton in its sample. The rearrangement links TRBV11-2 to TRBJ1-3; unclear D gene. Germline CDR1 and CDR2: SGHAT and FQNNGV. Trimming removed 3 bases from V and 0 bases from J, with 12 bases in between. The CDR3 is 16 residues long. The CDR3: CASSFHQASSGNTIYF. In nucleotides, the CDR3 is TGTGCCAGCAGCTTTCATCAGGCTAGCTCTGGAAACACCATATATTTT.

This clone was recorded once. The rearrangement links TRBV25-1 to TRBJ1-6; D gene unclear. CDR1 MGHDK and CDR2 SYGVNS come from the germline V gene. The CDR3 has 15 amino acids. V was cut by 5 bases and J by 9 bases, with 17 bases left in between. The CDR3 region is CASSNTGSDGSPLHF. CDR3 DNA sequence: TGTGCCAGCAGTAACACGGGGAGTGATGGTTCACCCCTCCACTTT.

The J gene is TRBJ2-3, the V gene TRBV6-2 or TRBV6-3, with D hard to call. From germline, CDR1 is MNHEY and CDR2 SVGEGT. The length of the CDR3 is 12 residues. The V and J ends lost 2 bases and 14 bases respectively, with 14 bases between them. CDR3 residues: CASSYGGPVVYF. CDR3 DNA sequence: TGTGCCAGCAGTTACGGTGGGCCGGTCGTGTATTTT.

V and J are TRBV11-2 and TRBJ2-1; possible D gene TRBD2, 6 bases. From germline, CDR1 is SGHAT and CDR2 FQNNGV. The CDR3 extends over 15 amino acids. V was cut by 5 bases and J by 0 bases, with 11 bases left in between. The CDR3: CASSAGLSSYNEQFF. The CDR3 nucleotides read TGTGCCAGCAGCGCGGGACTGAGCTCCTACAATGAGCAGTTCTTC.

The genes are TRBV7-3 and TRBJ2-3; D unclear. V was clipped by 1 base and J by 6 bases, with 8 bases between them. The CDR3 is 13 residues long. Germline V CDR1 and CDR2: SGHTA, FQGTGA. In DNA form, the CDR3 reads TGTGCCAGCAGCTTAAATGGGTGGGATACGCAGTATTTT. Amino acids: CASSLNGWDTQYF.

The genes are TRBV4-2 and TRBJ1-1, with TRBD1 matching 7 bases. CDR1 is LGHNA, CDR2 YNFKEQ, per germline. CDR3 length: 17 amino acids. With 2 bases clipped from V and 0 bases from J, the junction kept 9 bases outside the gene matches. The CDR3 spells CASSQPTGLGLNTEAFF. CDR3 DNA: TGTGCCAGCAGCCAACCGACAGGGTTGGGACTGAACACTGAAGCTTTCTTT.

The V and J genes are TRBV5-1 and TRBJ1-6; D call uncertain. The length of the CDR3 is 16 residues. Trimming cost V 4 bases and J 0 bases, with 11 bases left between them. Germline values: CDR1 SGHRS, CDR2 YFSETQ. The DNA for the CDR3 is TGCGCCAGCAGCCCGAACTTGAGCTCCTATAATTCACCCCTCCACTTT. Translated, it gives CASSPNLSSYNSPLHF. Complete variable domain (other parts from reference TRBV5-1 and TRBJ1-6): KAGVTQTPRYLIKTRGQQVTLSCSPISGHRSVSWYQQTPGQGLQFLFEYFSETQRNKGNFPGRFSGRQFSNSRSEMNVSTLELGDSALYLCASSPNLSSYNSPLHFGNGTRLTVT.

The chain joins TRBV15 to TRBJ2-5; D ambiguous. V dropped 1 base and J dropped 5 bases, with 14 bases sitting between them. Germline V CDR1 and CDR2: LNHNV, YYDKDF (reference sequence). The CDR3 loop spans 15 amino acids. The CDR3 reads CATSRAPINTETQYF. DNA for the CDR3: TGTGCCACCAGCAGAGCCCCAATTAATACCGAGACCCAGTACTTC.

The V gene is TRBV29-1, the J gene TRBJ2-5, with TRBD2 matching over 9 bases. V trimming: 5 bases; J trimming: 5 bases; junction bases outside the gene matches: 12. This CDR3 is 15 amino acids long. CDR1 is SQVTM, CDR2 ANQGSEA, per germline. The CDR3 reads CSVHNLAGVRETQYF. CDR3 in DNA: TGCAGCGTTCATAACTTAGCGGGAGTAAGGGAGACCCAGTACTTC.

This chain links TRBV6-2 or TRBV6-3 with TRBJ2-2, with 7 bases identical to TRBD2. The V and J ends lost 4 bases and 6 bases, in that order; junction bases with no gene match: 5. This CDR3 comprises 14 residues. Germline lookup yields CDR1 MNHEY and CDR2 SVGEGT. CDR3 protein: CASSLRGRAGELFF. In nucleotides, the CDR3 is TGTGCCAGCAGTTTGCGGGGGAGGGCCGGGGAGCTGTTTTTT.